This TCR beta chain was observed in a study of CD8 T cells in Susac syndrome (dated by TCRdb to the late 2010s). With regard to the full study: Of the Susac syndrome patients who were sequenced, roughly 6 had clinically active disease and 8 or 9 were in clinical remission. At the time of blood withdrawal, Susac syndrome patients were either therapy-naive, taking corticosteroids (with some also receiving IVIg), or on IVIg alone. Repertoire sequencing was used to test whether CD8+ T cell activation and differentiation in Susac syndrome was antigen driven.

As concerns this clonotype: The clone's antigen remains unknown. Within one base of it there is no much larger clone, and no base qualities were kept.

Peripheral blood CD8+ and CD4+ T cells from healthy donors, Susac syndrome patients and multiple sclerosis patients were profiled by high-throughput TCR beta sequencing. The Susac syndrome patients fulfilled recently defined diagnostic criteria for either definite or probable disease. Bulk CD8+ and CD4+ T cells were purified by magnetic negative isolation, while CD8+ TEMRA cells were enriched using FACS. Blood was collected in EDTA tubes and processed within 24 hours, with PBMCs isolated through density gradient centrifugation. PBMCs intended for TCR sequencing were frozen in liquid nitrogen and were later thawed in a 37 degrees C water bath. Purity of sorted or isolated CD4+, CD8+ and CD8+ TEMRA cells was at least 90%. The germline V gene provides CDR1 KGHDR and CDR2 SFDVKD. The CDR3 spans 14 residues, from the cysteine through the phenylalanine. Solely the CDR3 DNA is kept, with 42 bases framed from the first base. The germline ends are 13 bases apart after V is trimmed by 5 bases and J by 4 bases.

General conclusions and limits of the study: The study acknowledged that relatively few individuals were included in the TCR sequencing and HLA analysis. The CD4+ T cell repertoire of patients with Susac syndrome showed no detectable clonal expansion.

RNA was extracted with the RNeasy kit and roughly 0.45 to 1 ug was reverse transcribed using random hexamers. TCR beta CDR3 regions were amplified with the immunoSEQ multiplex PCR assay covering 54 Vbeta and 13 Jbeta segments. Bias from PCR amplification was corrected by using a synthetic template baseline for primer optimization and for computational correction. In the authors' own workflow: Reads were assigned to V, D and J genes according to IMGT and analyzed in immunoSEQ Analyzer, with only productive sequences retained. Clonality was calculated as one minus the Shannon entropy normalized by log2 of the number of productive unique sequences. For each patient and control, public and private clones were evaluated among the 100 most prevalent clones. Susac-specific clones were defined as absent from healthy and MS cohorts, 1052 published viral clones and other ImmuneACCESS disease sequences. The public reads were run again by TCRdb, first through fastp at Q25 and then through MiXCR, and only productive beta chains were kept. Here each entry gathers all rows of one CDR3 protein and keeps the most common genes and DNA. TCRdb assigned the V and J calls; the authors' analysis was not used. In this sample the table shows roughly 75,000 distinct CDR3 sequences, 93% of which occur a single time. The ten most abundant clones make up over 0.12% of the sample.

Recombination joined TRBV24-1 with TRBJ1-2, with the D gene call left open. Sequences were obtained from CD4+ T cells from PBMCs. The sequence came from a human donor with Susac syndrome. The CDR3: CATSAMDPPYGYTF. At the DNA level, the sequence is TGTGCCACCAGTGCTATGGACCCGCCCTATGGCTACACCTTC.